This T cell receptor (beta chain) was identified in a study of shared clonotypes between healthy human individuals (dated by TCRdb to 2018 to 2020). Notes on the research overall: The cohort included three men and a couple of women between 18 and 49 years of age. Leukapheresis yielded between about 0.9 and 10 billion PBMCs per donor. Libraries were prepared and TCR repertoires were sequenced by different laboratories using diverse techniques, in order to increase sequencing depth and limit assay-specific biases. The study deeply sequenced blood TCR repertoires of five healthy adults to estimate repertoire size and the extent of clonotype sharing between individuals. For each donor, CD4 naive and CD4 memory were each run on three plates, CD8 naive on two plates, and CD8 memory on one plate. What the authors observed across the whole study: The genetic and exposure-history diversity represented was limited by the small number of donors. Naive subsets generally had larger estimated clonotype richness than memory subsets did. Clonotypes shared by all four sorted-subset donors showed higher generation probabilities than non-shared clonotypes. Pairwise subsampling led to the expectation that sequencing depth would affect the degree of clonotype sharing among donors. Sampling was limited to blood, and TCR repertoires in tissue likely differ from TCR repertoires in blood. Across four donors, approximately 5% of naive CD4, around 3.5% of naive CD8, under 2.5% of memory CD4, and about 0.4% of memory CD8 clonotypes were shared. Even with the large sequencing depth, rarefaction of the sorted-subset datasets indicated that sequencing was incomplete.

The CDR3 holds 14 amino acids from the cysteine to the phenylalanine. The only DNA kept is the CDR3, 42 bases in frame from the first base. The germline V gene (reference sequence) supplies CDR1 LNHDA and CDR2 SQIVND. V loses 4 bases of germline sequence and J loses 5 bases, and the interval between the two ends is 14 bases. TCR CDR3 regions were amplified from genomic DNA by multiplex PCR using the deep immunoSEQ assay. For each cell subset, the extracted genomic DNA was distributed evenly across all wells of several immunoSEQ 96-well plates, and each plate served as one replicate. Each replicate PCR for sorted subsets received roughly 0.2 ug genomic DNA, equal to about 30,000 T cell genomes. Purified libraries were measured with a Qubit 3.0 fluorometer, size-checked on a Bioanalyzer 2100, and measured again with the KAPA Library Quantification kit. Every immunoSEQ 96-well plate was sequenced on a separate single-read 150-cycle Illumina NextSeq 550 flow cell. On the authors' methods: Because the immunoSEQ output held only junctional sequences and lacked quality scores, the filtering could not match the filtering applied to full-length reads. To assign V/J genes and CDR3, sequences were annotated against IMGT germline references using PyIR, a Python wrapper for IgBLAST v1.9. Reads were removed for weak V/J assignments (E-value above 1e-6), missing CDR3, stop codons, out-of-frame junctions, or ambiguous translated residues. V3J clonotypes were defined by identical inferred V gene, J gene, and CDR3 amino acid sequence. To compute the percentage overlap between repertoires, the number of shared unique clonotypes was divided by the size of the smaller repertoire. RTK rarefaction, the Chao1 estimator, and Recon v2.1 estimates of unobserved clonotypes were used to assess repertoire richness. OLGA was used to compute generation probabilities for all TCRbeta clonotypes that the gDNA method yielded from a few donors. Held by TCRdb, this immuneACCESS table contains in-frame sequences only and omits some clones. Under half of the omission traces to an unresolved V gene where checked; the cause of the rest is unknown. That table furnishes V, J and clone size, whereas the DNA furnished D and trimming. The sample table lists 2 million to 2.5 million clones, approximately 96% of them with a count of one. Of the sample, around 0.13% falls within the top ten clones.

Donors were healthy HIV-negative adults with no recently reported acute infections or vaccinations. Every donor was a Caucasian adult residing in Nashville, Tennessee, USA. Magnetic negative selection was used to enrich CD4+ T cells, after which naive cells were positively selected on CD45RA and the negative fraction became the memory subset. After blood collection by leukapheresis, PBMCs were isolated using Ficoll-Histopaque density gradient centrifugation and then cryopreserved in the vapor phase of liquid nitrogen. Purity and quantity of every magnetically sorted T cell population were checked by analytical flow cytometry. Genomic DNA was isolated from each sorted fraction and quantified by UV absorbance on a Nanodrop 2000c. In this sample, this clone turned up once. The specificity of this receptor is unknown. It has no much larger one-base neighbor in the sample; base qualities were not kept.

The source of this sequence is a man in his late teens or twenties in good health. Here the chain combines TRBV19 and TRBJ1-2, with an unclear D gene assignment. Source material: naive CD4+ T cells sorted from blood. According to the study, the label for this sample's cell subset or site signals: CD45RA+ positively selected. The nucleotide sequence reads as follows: TGTGCCAGTAGTAGATTCGGTTTGGGGTATGGCTACACCTTC. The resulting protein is CASSRFGLGYGYTF.